This TCR beta chain was recorded in a study of T cells in Graves' hyperthyroidism and ophthalmopathy. Remarks on this clonotype: The antigen remains unidentified.

The investigators amplified TCR beta CDR3 regions from RNA transcripts. Primed by the HTBI set, a first-round RT-PCR was run on the TCR CDR3. TCRdb independently ran MiXCR on the multiplex PCR reads; one entry per CDR3 protein. The table has around 300,000 distinct CDR3 sequences, approximately 15% seen once. V dropped 1 base and J dropped 5; count of bases not matched to a gene: 4. The CDR3 spans 15 residues. Germline CDR1 SGHNT, CDR2 YENEEA. Findings and caveats of the study: Blood also held most thyroid clonotypes expanded beyond 0.001.

V is TRBV11-3 and J is TRBJ2-2, with TRBD2 identical over 7 bases. The TCR originated in a woman aged 40 to 50 with Graves' ophthalmopathy. Sequencing was carried out using blood. The CDR3 DNA is TGTGCCAGCAGCTTAGCGGGAGGTGGTACCGGGGAGCTGTTTTTT. Its protein is CASSLAGGGTGELFF.